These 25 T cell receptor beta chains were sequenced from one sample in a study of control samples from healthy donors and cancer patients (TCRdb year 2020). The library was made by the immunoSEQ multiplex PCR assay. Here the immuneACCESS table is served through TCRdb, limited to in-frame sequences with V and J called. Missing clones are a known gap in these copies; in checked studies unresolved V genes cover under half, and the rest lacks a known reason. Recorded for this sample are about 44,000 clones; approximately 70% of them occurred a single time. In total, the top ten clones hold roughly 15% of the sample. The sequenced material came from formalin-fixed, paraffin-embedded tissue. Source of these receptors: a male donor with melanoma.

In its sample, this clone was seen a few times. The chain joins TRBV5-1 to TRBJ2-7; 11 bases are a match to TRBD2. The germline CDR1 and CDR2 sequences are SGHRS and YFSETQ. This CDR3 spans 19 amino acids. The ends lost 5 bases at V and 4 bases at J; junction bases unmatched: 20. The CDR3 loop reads CASSWMTSGKQTILYEQYF. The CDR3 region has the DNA TGCGCCAGCAGTTGGATGACTAGCGGGAAGCAAACCATTCTTTACGAGCAGTACTTC.

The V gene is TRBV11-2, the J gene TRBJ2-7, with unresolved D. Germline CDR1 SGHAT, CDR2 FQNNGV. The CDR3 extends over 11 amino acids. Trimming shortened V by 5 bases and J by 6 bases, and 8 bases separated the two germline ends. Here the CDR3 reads CASSVGLEQYF. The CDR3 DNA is TGTGCCAGCAGCGTGGGCCTCGAGCAGTACTTC.

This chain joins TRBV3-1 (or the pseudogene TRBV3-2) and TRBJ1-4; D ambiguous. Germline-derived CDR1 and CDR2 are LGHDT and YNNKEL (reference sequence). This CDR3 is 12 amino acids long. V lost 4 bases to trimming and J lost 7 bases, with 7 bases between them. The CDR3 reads CASSRLGEKLFF. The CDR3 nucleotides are TGTGCCAGCAGCCGCCTAGGTGAAAAACTGTTTTTT.

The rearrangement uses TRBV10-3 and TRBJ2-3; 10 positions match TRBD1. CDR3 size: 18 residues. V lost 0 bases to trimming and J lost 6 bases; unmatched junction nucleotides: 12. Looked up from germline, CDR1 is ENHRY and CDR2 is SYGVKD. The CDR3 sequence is CAISESGRVDRGLDTQYF. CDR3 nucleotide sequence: TGTGCCATCAGTGAGTCCGGGAGGGTCGACAGGGGGCTTGATACGCAGTATTTT.

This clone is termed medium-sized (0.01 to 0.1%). CDR3: CASSLITLSYEQYF. The CDR3 nucleotides are TGCGCCAGCAGCCTGATCACCCTCTCCTACGAGCAGTACTTC. This chain links TRBV5-1 with TRBJ2-7; no firm D call. Germline CDR1 reads SGHRS; CDR2 reads YFSETQ. The CDR3 is 14 amino acids. The V and J ends lost 4 bases and 0 bases respectively, with 11 bases between them.

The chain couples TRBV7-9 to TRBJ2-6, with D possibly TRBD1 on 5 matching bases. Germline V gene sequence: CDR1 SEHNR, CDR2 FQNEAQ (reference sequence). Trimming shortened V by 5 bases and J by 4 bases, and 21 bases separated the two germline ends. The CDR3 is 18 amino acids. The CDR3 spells CASSPGWRLGPGANVLTF. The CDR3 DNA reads TGTGCCAGCAGCCCAGGATGGCGGTTGGGGCCCGGGGCCAACGTCCTGACTTTC.

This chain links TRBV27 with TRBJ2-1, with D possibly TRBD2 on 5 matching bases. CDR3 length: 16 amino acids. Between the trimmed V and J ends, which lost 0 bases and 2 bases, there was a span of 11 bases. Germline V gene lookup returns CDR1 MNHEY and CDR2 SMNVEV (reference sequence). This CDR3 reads CASSLSLEAAYNEQFF. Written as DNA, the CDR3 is TGTGCCAGCAGTTTATCACTAGAAGCGGCCTACAATGAGCAGTTCTTC.

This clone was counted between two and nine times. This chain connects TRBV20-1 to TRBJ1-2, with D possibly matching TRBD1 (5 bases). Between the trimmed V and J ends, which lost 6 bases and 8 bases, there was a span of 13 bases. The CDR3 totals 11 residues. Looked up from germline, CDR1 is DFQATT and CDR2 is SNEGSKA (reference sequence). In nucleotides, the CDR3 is TGCAGTGCAACCAAAGGGGCCGGCTACACCTTC. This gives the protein CSATKGAGYTF.

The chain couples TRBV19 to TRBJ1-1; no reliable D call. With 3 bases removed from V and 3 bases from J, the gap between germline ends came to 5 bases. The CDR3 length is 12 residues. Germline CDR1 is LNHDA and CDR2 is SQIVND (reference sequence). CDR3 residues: CASSMGYTEAFF. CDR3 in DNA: TGTGCCAGTAGTATGGGTTACACTGAAGCTTTCTTT.

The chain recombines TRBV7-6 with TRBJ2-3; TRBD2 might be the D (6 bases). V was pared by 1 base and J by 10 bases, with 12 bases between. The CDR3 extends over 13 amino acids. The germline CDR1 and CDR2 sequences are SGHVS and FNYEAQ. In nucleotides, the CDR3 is TGTGCCAGCAGCTTAGAGGGACTCAAGGCGCAGTATTTT. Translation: CASSLEGLKAQYF.

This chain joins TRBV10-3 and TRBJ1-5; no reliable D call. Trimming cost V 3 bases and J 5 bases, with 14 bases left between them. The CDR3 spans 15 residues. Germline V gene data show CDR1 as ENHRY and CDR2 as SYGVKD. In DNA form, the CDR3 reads TGTGCCATCAGTGAAGAGTACAGCCTTCATCAGCCCCAGCATTTT. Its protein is CAISEEYSLHQPQHF.

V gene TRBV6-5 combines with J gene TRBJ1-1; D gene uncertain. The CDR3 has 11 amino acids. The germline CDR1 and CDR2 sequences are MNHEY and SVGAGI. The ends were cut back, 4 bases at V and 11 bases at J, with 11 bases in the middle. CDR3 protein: CASSFVLGAFF. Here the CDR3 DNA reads TGTGCCAGCAGTTTCGTCCTTGGGGCTTTCTTT.

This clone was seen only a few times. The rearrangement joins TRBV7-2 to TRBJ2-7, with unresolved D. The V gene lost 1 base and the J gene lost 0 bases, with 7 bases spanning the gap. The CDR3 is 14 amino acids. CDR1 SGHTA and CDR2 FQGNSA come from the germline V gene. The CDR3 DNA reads TGTGCCAGCAGCTTAGGAGACTTCTCCTACGAGCAGTACTTC. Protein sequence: CASSLGDFSYEQYF. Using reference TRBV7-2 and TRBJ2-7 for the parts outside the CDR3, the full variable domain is GAGVSQSPSNKVTEKGKDVELRCDPISGHTALYWYRQSLGQGLEFLIYFQGNSAPDKSGLPSDRFSAERTGGSVSTLTIQRTQQEDSAVYLCASSLGDFSYEQYFGPGTRLTVT.

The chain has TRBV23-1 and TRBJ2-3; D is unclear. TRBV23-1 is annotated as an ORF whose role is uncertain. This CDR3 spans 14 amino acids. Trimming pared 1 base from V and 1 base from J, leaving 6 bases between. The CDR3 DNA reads TGCGCCAGCAGTCAATTGGCTGGCACAGATACGCAGTATTTT. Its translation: CASSQLAGTDTQYF.

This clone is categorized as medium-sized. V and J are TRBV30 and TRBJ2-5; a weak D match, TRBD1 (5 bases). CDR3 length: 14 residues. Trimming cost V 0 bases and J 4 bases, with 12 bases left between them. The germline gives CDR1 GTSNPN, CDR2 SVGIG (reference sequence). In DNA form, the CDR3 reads TGTGCCTGGAGTGTAGGGGCAGGGCTAGAGACCCAGTACTTC. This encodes CAWSVGAGLETQYF. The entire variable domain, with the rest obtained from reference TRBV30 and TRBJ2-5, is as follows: SQTIHQWPATLVQPVGSPLSLECTVEGTSNPNLYWYRQAAGRGLQLLFYSVGIGQISSEVPQNLSASRPQDRQFILSSKKLLLSDSGFYLCAWSVGAGLETQYFGPGTRLLVL.

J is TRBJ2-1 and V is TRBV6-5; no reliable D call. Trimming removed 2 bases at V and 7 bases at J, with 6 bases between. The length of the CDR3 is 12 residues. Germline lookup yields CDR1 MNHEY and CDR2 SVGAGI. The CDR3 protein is CASSYDWNEQFF. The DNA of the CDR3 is TGTGCCAGCAGTTACGACTGGAATGAGCAGTTCTTC.

The CDR3 DNA reads TGTGCCAGCAGCTTAGAGGCGTACACTGAAGCTTTCTTT. Protein sequence: CASSLEAYTEAFF. The chain links TRBV7-8 to TRBJ1-1; D gene unclear. CDR1 is SGHVS, CDR2 FQNEAQ, per germline. Trimming pared 1 base from V and 3 bases from J, leaving 6 bases between. There are 13 residues in the CDR3.

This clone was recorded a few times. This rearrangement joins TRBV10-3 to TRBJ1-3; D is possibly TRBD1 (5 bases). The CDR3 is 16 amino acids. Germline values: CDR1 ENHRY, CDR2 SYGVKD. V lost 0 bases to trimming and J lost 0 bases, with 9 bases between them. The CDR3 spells CAISESVGGSGNTIYF. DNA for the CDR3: TGTGCCATCAGTGAGTCGGTGGGGGGCTCTGGAAACACCATATATTTT.

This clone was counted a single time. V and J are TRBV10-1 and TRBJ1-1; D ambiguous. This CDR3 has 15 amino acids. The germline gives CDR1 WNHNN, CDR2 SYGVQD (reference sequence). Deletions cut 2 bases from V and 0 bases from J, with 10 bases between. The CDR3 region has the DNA TGCGCCAGCAGTGAGAAGGCAGCTTTGAACACTGAAGCTTTCTTT. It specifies CASSEKAALNTEAFF.

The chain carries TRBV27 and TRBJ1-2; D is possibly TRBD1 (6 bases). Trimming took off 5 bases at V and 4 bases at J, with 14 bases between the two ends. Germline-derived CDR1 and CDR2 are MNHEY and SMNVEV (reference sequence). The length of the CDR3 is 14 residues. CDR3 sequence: CASSDLDRPYGYTF. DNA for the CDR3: TGTGCCAGCAGTGATCTCGACAGGCCCTATGGCTACACCTTC.

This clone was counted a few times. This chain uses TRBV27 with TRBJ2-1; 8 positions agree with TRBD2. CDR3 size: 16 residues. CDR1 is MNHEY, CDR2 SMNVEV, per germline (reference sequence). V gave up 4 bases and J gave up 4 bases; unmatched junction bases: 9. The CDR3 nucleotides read TGTGCCAGCAGTTCACTTGCACTAGCGGAATACAATGAGCAGTTCTTC. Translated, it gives CASSSLALAEYNEQFF.

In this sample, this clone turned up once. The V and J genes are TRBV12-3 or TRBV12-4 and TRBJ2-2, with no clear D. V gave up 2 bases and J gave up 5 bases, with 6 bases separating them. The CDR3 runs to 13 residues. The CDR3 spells CASSLFETGELFF. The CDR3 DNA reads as TGTGCCAGCAGTTTATTTGAGACCGGGGAGCTGTTTTTT.

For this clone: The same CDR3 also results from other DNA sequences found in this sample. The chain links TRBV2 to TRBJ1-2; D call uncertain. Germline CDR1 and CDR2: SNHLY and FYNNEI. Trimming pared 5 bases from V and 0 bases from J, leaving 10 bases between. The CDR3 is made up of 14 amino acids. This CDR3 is CASSRNRANYGYTF. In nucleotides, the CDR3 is TGTGCCAGCAGTCGCAACAGAGCTAACTATGGCTACACCTTC.

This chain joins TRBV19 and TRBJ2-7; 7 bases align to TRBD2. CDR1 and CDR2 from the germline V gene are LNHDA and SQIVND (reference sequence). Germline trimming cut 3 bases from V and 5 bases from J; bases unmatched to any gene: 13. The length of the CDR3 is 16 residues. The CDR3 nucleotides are TGTGCCAGTAGTATGGGGCGGGGGAAGAGTGAGAACGAGCAGTACTTC. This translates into CASSMGRGKSENEQYF.

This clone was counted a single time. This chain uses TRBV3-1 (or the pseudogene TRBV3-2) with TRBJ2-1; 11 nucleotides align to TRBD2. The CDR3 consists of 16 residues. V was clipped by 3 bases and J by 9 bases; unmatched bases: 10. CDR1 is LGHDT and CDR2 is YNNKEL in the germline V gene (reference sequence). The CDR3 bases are TGTGCCAGCAGCCATCGTAGTAGCGGGAGGGCTAGTGAGCAGTTCTTC. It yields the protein CASSHRSSGRASEQFF.